This T cell receptor beta chain is from a study of T-cell reconstitution after alpha-beta-depleted transplantation in children (dated by TCRdb to about 2016). For the wider study: T-cell immune reconstitution after TCRalphabeta/CD19-depleted allogeneic hematopoietic cell transplantation in children was quantitatively tracked in the study by means of TCR repertoire profiling.

The protocol used for the library was PCR. Sequencing used an Illumina HiSeq 2500. To normalize quantification of the TCRbeta repertoire, the TCR libraries were built with molecular barcoding that relied on unique molecular identifiers. TCRdb ran its own pipeline on the public reads, namely fastp trimming at Q25 and MiXCR clone calling, and kept in-frame beta chains. Entries that share a CDR3 protein sequence are merged under the most common genes and DNA. This sample lists approximately 200,000 distinct CDR3 sequences; roughly 15% were detected once. Together, the top ten hold roughly an eighth of the sample. Here V drops 7 bases and J drops 5 bases, and the junction holds 4 bases not matched to any gene. The CDR3 covers 11 residues, taking in both the cysteine and the phenylalanine. Solely the CDR3 DNA is kept, with 33 bases framed from the first base. The CDR1 and CDR2 encoded by the germline V gene are SQVTM and ANQGSEA.

Ten or more counts support this clonotype. Its antigen is not yet known. One base away there is no much larger clone; base qualities are not given. This chain joins TRBV29-1 to TRBJ1-1, with 7 bases in between that match TRBD1. This sequence was found in a human donor who donated a stem cell graft to a child with acute lymphoblastic leukemia. The sequenced sample was PBMCs from the stem cell graft donor, obtained from the stem cell graft. The CDR3 here reads CSASGGTEAFF. The sequence in DNA is TGCAGCGCCTCAGGGGGGACTGAAGCTTTCTTT.